A selection of T cell receptor beta chains follows, all from one sample in a study of blood T cell repertoires in COVID-19. Produced via immunoSEQ multiplex PCR; TCRdb's table is partial and in-frame only. There are roughly 240,000 clones in the sample; almost 85% occur only once, and under 2% lies in the top ten. The sequenced material came from peripheral blood. The receptors come from a woman aged 80 or older with acute or convalescent COVID-19. The CDR3 runs from the conserved cysteine through the conserved F or W. The D gene is left open where the match is weak. The size field is filled for only some rows; it gives once, few, many or a size class.

many,-,TRBJ2-6,TRBV5-1,CASSLAYSGANVLTF,TGCGCCAGCAGCTTGGCTTACTCTGGGGCCAACGTCCTGACTTTC
-,-,TRBJ2-1,TRBV14,CASSYSRGLEQFF,TGTGCCAGCAGCTACTCCAGGGGATTAGAGCAGTTCTTC
once,TRBD2,TRBJ2-5,TRBV5-1,CASSPGTSGYRQETQYF,TGCGCCAGCAGTCCCGGGACTAGCGGGTACCGACAAGAGACCCAGTACTTC
few,-,TRBJ2-2,TRBV5-1,CASSLAVNTGELFF,TGCGCCAGCAGCTTGGCGGTAAACACCGGGGAGCTGTTTTTT
-,-,TRBJ1-1,TRBV4-3,CASSQESWAVEAFF,TGCGCCAGCAGCCAAGAAAGTTGGGCAGTGGAAGCTTTCTTT
-,-,TRBJ2-7,TRBV2,CASSYSSYEQYF,TGTGCCAGCAGTTATAGCTCCTACGAGCAGTACTTC
-,TRBD2,TRBJ2-7,TRBV5-1,CASTTSNRTSGRINEQYF,TGCGCCAGCACCACTTCCAACCGGACTAGCGGGAGGATAAACGAGCAGTACTTC
few,-,TRBJ1-6,TRBV5-6,CASSRTELNSPLHF,TGTGCCAGCAGCCGGACAGAACTTAATTCACCCCTCCACTTT
-,TRBD1,TRBJ1-5,TRBV10-3,CATGRGQSNNQPQHF,TGTGCCACCGGCCGGGGACAGTCGAACAATCAGCCCCAGCATTTT
-,-,TRBJ1-2,TRBV19,CASSIVGAGNYGYTF,TGTGCCAGTAGTATAGTAGGGGCCGGAAACTATGGCTACACCTTC
-,TRBD1,TRBJ2-2,TRBV11-1,CASRGQTVAGELFF,TGTGCCAGTCGGGGACAGACTGTGGCCGGGGAGCTGTTTTTT
-,TRBD2,TRBJ2-7,TRBV3-1/TRBV3-2,CASSQGGRPSYEQYF,TGTGCCAGCAGCCAGGGCGGGAGACCCTCCTACGAGCAGTACTTC
-,-,TRBJ1-1,TRBV29-1,CSAVGRGNTEAFF,TGCAGCGCGGTTGGTAGAGGGAACACTGAAGCTTTCTTT
-,TRBD1,TRBJ2-7,TRBV10-3,CAMNPGQGTNEQYF,TGTGCCATGAATCCGGGACAGGGGACAAACGAGCAGTACTTC
-,-,TRBJ2-5,TRBV5-1,CASRAGVGGSETQYF,TGCGCCAGCAGAGCCGGGGTAGGGGGATCAGAGACCCAGTACTTC
-,TRBD1,TRBJ2-1,TRBV29-1,CSVRPTGDEQFF,TGCAGCGTCCGCCCTACAGGGGATGAGCAGTTCTTC
once,-,TRBJ1-3,TRBV6-1,CASSESGNSGNTIYF,TGTGCCAGCAGTGAAAGCGGCAACTCTGGAAACACCATATATTTT
-,TRBD2,TRBJ2-2,TRBV10-1,CASRGLAGGGGELFF,TGCGCCAGCAGGGGACTAGCGGGAGGTGGCGGGGAGCTGTTTTTT
-,-,TRBJ2-3,TRBV7-2,CASSSPTRMADTQYF,TGTGCCAGCAGCTCCCCGACTAGAATGGCAGATACGCAGTATTTT
few,TRBD2,TRBJ2-2,TRBV20-1,CSASSASGTRGELFF,TGCAGTGCTAGTTCGGCTAGCGGGACGAGGGGGGAGCTGTTTTTT
once,TRBD2,TRBJ2-2,TRBV7-7,CASSLVAGVDTGELFF,TGTGCTAGCAGCTTAGTGGCGGGAGTGGACACCGGGGAGCTGTTTTTT
-,-,TRBJ1-1,TRBV11-2,CASSRVSTEAFF,TGTGCCAGCAGCCGAGTCTCCACTGAAGCTTTCTTT
-,-,TRBJ1-5,TRBV10-3,CAISEWGEAQHF,TGTGCCATCAGTGAGTGGGGCGAGGCCCAGCATTTT
few,-,TRBJ1-3,TRBV11-2,CASSRQSSGNTIYF,TGTGCCAGCAGCCGACAGAGCTCTGGAAACACCATATATTTT
-,TRBD2,TRBJ2-1,TRBV10-3,CAISDKRGRYNEQFF,TGTGCCATCAGTGACAAGCGGGGACGGTACAATGAGCAGTTCTTC